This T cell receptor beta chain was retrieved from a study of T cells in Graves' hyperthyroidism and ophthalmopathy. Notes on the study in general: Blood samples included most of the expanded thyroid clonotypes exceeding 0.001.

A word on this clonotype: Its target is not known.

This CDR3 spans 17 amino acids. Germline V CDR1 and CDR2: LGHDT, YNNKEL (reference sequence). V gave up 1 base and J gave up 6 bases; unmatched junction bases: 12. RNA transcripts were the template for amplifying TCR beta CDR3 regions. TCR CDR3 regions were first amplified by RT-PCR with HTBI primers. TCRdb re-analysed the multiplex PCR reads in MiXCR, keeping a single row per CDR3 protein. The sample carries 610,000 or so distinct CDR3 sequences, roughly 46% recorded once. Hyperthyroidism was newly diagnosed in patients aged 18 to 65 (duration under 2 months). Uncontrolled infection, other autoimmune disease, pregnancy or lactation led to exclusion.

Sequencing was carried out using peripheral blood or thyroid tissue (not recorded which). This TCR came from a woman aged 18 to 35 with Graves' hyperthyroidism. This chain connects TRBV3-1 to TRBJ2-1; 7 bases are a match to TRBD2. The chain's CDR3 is CASSQAGLRFISNEQFF. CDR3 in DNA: TGTGCCAGCAGCCAAGCGGGACTACGTTTCATTAGCAATGAGCAGTTCTTC.